Presented here are 7 T cell receptor beta chains from one specimen sequenced in a study of Graves' ophthalmopathy and Graves' hyperthyroidism (dated 2018 in TCRdb). The data were produced on an Illumina HiSeq 2000. TCR beta CDR3 regions were amplified from RNA transcripts for repertoire sequencing. A first-round RT-PCR used HTBI primers with the Qiagen OneStep RT-PCR kit, followed by a second-round multiplex PCR, size selection and purification. The public reads were reanalyzed by TCRdb: fastp trimming at Q25, MiXCR alignment, in-frame beta chains only. Each record represents a unique CDR3 protein, reported with the most common genes and DNA among its rows. The sample data list about 400,000 distinct CDR3 sequences, and about a sixth of these were observed just once. Roughly 1.5% of the sample is held by the ten biggest clonotypes. Sequenced input: peripheral blood. The source of these receptors is a woman under 30 with Graves' ophthalmopathy. Donor details come from another sample of the same person, matched by shared clones.

This clonotype came up many times. The chain employs TRBV19 and TRBJ1-2; the match to TRBD1 covers 7 bases. From germline, CDR1 is LNHDA and CDR2 SQIVND (reference sequence). V gave up 6 bases and J gave up 4 bases; unmatched junction bases: 5. The CDR3 is 13 amino acids. CDR3 residues: CASREDRTYGYTF. The CDR3 nucleotides read TGTGCCAGTAGAGAGGACAGGACCTATGGCTACACCTTC.

This clonotype showed up many times. The CDR3: CAISEGTRAAPQETQYF. CDR3 bases: TGTGCCATCAGTGAGGGGACTAGGGCGGCCCCCCAAGAGACCCAGTACTTC. This chain joins TRBV10-3 and TRBJ2-5, with 8 bases fitting TRBD2. From germline, CDR1 is ENHRY and CDR2 SYGVKD. The CDR3 extends over 17 amino acids. V was pared by 2 bases and J by 1 base, with 9 bases of the junction left unmatched.

This clonotype has at least ten counts. V is TRBV12-3 or TRBV12-4 and J is TRBJ2-7, with TRBD2 identical over 8 bases. This CDR3 contains 13 residues. V lost 3 bases, J lost 6 bases, and 4 bases stayed unmatched. CDR3 sequence reads: CASSFGSGGEQYF. The CDR3 coding sequence is TGTGCCAGCAGTTTTGGCAGCGGGGGCGAGCAGTACTTC.

There are many counts of this clonotype. The rearrangement joins TRBV29-1 to TRBJ1-2; the match to TRBD1 covers 8 bases. Germline trimming cut 2 bases from V and 3 bases from J; bases unmatched to any gene: 5. The CDR3 runs 14 residues. Germline CDR1 and CDR2: SQVTM and ANQGSEA. In nucleotides, the CDR3 is TGCAGCGTTGAATGGTGGACAGGGTACTATGGCTACACCTTC. Its protein is CSVEWWTGYYGYTF.

This clonotype appeared many times. This chain uses TRBV20-1 with TRBJ1-5; D call uncertain. The CDR3 has 13 amino acids. V lost 6 bases and J lost 0, with 9 bases in between. Per the germline V gene, CDR1 is DFQATT and CDR2 is SNEGSKA (reference sequence). The CDR3 sequence: CSAHPFSNQPQHF. For the CDR3, the DNA is TGCAGTGCCCACCCATTTAGCAATCAGCCCCAGCATTTT.

The V call is TRBV5-1, the J call TRBJ2-7; 8 bases are shared with TRBD2. CDR1 and CDR2 from the germline V gene are SGHRS and YFSETQ. After removal of 4 bases from V and 0 bases from J, the junction contained 9 bases not matched to a gene. The CDR3 spans 16 residues. The CDR3, as DNA: TGCGCCAGCAGCCCTCAAGCGGGAGTCAACTCCTACGAGCAGTACTTC. Translating it yields CASSPQAGVNSYEQYF.

This clonotype was detected ten times or more. The chain is built from TRBV7-8 and TRBJ2-7; TRBD2 might be the D (5 bases). The germline CDR1 and CDR2 sequences are SGHVS and FQNEAQ. V was shortened by 5 bases and J by 5 bases, with 16 bases between the two germline ends. The CDR3 runs 14 residues. The CDR3 region has the DNA TGTGCCAGCAGCGTCAGAGCTCCGGGAAACGAGCAGTACTTC. Translated: CASSVRAPGNEQYF.